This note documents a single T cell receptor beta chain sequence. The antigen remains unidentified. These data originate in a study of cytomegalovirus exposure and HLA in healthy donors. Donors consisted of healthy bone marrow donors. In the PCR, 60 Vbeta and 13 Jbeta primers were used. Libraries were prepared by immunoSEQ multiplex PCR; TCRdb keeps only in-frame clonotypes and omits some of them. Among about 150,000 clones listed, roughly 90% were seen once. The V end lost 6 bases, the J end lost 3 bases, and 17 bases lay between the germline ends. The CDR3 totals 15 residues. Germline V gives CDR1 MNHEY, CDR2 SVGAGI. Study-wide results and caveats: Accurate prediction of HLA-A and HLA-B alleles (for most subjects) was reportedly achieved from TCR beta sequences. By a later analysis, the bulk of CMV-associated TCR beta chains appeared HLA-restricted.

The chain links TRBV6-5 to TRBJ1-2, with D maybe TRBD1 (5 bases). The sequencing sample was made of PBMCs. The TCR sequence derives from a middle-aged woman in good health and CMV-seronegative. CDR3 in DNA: TGTGCCAGCAGCCTCAAAACCGGGGGATACTATGGCTACACCTTC. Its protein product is CASSLKTGGYYGYTF.